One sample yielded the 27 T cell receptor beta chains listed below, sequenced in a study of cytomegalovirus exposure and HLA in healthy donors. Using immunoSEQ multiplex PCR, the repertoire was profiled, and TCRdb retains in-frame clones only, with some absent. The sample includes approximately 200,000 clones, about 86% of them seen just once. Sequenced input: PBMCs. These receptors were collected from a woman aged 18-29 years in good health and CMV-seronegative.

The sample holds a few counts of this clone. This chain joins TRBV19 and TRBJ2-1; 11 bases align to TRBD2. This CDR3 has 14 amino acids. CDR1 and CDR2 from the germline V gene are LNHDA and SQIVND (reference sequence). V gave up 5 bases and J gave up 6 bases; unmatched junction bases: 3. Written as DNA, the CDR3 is TGTGCCAGTAGTGTAGCGGGAGGGATCAATGAGCAGTTCTTC. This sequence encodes CASSVAGGINEQFF.

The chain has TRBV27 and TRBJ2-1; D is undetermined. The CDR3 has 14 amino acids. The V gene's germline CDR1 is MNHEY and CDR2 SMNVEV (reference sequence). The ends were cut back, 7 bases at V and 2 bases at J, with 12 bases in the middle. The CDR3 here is CASIGTEPYNEQFF. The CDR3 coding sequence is TGTGCCAGCATTGGCACAGAGCCCTACAATGAGCAGTTCTTC.

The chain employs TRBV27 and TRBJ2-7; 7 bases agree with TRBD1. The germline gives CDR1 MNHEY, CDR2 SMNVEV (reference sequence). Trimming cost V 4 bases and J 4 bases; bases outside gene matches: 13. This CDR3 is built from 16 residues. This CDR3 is CASSSLSGQEYYEQYF. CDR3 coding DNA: TGTGCCAGCAGTTCCCTTTCCGGACAGGAATATTACGAGCAGTACTTC.

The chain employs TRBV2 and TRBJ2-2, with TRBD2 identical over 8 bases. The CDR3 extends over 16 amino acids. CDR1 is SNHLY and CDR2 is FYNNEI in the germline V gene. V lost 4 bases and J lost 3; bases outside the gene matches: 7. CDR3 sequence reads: CASSVFSGGDTGELFF. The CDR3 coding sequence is TGTGCCAGCAGTGTTTTTTCGGGGGGGGACACCGGGGAGCTGTTTTTT.

The CDR3 DNA reads TGTGCCAGCTCAGGATTAGCGGTCTACAATGAGCAGTTCTTC. This sequence encodes CASSGLAVYNEQFF. The chain recombines TRBV18 with TRBJ2-1; tentatively, D is TRBD2 (6 bases). This CDR3 is built from 14 residues. Trimming removed 5 bases from V and 3 bases from J, with 11 bases in between. Germline values: CDR1 KGHSH, CDR2 LQKENI.

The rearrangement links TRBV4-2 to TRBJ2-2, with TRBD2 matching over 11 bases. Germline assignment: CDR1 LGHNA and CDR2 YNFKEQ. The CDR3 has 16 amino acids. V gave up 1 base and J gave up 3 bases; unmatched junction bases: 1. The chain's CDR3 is CASSQGLAGHTGELFF. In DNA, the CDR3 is TGTGCCAGCAGCCAAGGACTAGCGGGACACACCGGGGAGCTGTTTTTT.

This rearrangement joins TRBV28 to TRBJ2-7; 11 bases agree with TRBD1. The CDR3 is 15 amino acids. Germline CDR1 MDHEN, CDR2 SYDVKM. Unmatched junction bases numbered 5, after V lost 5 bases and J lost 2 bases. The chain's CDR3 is CASSPTGQGAYEQYF. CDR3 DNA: TGTGCCAGCAGTCCTACGGGACAGGGGGCCTACGAGCAGTACTTC. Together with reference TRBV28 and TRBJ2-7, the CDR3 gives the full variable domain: DVKVTQSSRYLVKRTGEKVFLECVQDMDHENMFWYRQDPGLGLRLIYFSYDVKMKEKGDIPEGYSVSREKKERFSLILESASTNQTSMYLCASSPTGQGAYEQYFGPGTRLTVT.

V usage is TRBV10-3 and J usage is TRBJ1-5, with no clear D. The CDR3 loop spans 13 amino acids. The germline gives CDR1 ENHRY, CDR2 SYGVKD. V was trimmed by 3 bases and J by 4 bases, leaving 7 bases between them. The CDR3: CAISEIMNQPQHF. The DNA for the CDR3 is TGTGCCATCAGTGAAATAATGAATCAGCCCCAGCATTTT.

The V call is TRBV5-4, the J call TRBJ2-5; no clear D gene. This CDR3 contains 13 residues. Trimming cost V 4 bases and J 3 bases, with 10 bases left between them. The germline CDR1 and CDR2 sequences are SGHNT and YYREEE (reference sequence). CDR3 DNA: TGTGCCAGCAGCCATGGTCGGGAAGAGACCCAGTACTTC. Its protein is CASSHGREETQYF.

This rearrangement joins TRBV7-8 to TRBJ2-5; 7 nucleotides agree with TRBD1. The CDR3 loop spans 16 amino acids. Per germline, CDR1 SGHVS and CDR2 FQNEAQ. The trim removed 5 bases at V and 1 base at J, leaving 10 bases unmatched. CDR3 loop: CASSLGRRDSQETQYF. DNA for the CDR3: TGTGCCAGCAGCCTCGGACGCCGGGACAGCCAAGAGACCCAGTACTTC.

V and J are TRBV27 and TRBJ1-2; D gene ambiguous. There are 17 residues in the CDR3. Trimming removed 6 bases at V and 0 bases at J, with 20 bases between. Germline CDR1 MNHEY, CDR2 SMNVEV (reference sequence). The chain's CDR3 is CASSPRDGIPPNYGYTF. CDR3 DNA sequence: TGTGCCAGCAGCCCTAGAGACGGCATCCCACCTAACTATGGCTACACCTTC.

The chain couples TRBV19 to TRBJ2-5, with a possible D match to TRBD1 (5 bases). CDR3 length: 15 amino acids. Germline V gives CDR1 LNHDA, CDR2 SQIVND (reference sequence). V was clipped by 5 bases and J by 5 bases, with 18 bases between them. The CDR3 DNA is TGTGCCAGTAGTCCCCGGTCCAGGGTGGGGGAGACCCAGTACTTC. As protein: CASSPRSRVGETQYF.

The CDR3 nucleotides read TGTGCCAGCAGCCAAGCCCTAGCGGGAGATACGCAGTATTTT. It specifies CASSQALAGDTQYF. The chain uses TRBV16 and TRBJ2-3; 8 positions agree with TRBD2. The CDR3 spans 14 residues. Germline V gene data show CDR1 as KGHSY and CDR2 as FQNENV. V lost 2 bases, J lost 5 bases, and 3 bases stayed unmatched. Filled out from reference TRBV16 and TRBJ2-3, the complete variable domain reads GEEVAQTPKHLVRGEGQKAKLYCAPIKGHSYVFWYQQVLKNEFKFLISFQNENVFDETGMPKERFSAKCLPNSPCSLEIQATKLEDSAVYFCASSQALAGDTQYFGPGTRLTVL.

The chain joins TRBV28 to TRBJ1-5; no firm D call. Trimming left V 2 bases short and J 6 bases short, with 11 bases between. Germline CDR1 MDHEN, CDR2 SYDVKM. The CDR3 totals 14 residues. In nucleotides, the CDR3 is TGTGCCAGCAGTTTACCCCGGCGGGGTCAGCCCCAGCATTTT. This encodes CASSLPRRGQPQHF.

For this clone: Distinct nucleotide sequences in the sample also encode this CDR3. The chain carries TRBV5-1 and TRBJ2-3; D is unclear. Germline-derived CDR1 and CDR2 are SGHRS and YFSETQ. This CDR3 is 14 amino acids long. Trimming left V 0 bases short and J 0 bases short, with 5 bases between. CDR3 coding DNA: TGCGCCAGCAGCTTGGGCAGGAGCACAGATACGCAGTATTTT. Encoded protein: CASSLGRSTDTQYF.

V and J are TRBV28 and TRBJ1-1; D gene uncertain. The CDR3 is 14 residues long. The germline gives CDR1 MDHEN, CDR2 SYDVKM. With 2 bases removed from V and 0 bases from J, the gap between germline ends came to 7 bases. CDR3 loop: CASSLQQLNTEAFF. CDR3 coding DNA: TGTGCCAGCAGTTTACAACAGTTGAACACTGAAGCTTTCTTT.

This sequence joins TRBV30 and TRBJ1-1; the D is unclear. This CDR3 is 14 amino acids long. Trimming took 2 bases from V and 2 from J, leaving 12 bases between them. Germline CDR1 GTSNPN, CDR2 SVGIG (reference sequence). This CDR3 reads CAWSTEGRNTEAFF. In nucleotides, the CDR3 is TGTGCCTGGAGTACAGAGGGCCGAAACACTGAAGCTTTCTTT.

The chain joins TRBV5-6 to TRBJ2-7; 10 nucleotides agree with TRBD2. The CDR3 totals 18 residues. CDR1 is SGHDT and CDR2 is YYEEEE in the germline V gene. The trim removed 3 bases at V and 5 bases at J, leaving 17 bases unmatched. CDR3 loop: CASSSLTSGNIGQDEQYF. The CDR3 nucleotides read TGTGCCAGCAGCTCGCTAACTAGCGGGAACATTGGTCAGGACGAGCAGTACTTC.

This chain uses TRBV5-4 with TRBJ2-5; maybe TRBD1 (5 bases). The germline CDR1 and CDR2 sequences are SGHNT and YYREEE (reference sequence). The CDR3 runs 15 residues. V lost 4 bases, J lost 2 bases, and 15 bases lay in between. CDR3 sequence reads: CASSVGQAIQETQYF. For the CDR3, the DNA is TGTGCCAGCAGCGTGGGGCAGGCGATACAAGAGACCCAGTACTTC.

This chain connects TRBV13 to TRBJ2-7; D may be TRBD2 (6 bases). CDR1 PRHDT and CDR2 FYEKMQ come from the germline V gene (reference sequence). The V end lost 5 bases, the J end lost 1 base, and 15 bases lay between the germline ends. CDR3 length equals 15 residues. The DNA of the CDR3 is TGTGCCAGCAGCCCCGGGCTAGCGACGTCCTACGAGCAGTACTTC. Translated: CASSPGLATSYEQYF.

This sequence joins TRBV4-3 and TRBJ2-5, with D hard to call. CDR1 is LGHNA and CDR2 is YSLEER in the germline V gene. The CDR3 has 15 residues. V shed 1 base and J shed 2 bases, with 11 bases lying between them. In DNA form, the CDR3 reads TGCGCCAGCAGCCAAGTCTTTCCGACTCAAGAGACCCAGTACTTC. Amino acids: CASSQVFPTQETQYF.

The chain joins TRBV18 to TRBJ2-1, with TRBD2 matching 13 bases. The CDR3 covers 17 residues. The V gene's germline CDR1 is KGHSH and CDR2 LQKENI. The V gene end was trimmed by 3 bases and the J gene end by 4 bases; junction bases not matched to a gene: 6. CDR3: CASSPRTSGSYYNEQFF. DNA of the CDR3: TGTGCCAGCTCACCGAGGACTAGCGGGAGCTATTACAATGAGCAGTTCTTC.

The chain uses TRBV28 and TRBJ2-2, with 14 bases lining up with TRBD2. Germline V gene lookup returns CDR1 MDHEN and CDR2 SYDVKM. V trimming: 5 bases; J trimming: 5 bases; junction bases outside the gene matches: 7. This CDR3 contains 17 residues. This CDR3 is CASSAGTSGRGTGELFF. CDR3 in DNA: TGTGCCAGCAGTGCCGGGACTAGCGGGAGAGGAACCGGGGAGCTGTTTTTT.

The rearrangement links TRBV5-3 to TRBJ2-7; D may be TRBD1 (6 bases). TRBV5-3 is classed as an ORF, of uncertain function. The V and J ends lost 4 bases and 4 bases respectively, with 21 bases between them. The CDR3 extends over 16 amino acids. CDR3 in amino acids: CARSNSPGQVPYEQYF. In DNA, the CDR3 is TGTGCCAGAAGCAACTCCCCGGGACAAGTTCCTTACGAGCAGTACTTC.

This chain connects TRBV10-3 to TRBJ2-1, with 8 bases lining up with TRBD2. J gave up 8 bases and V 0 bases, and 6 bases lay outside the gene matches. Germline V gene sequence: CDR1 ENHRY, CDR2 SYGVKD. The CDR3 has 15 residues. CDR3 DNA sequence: TGTGCCATCAGTGAGTCAGAAGCGGGAGCCGATGAGCAGTTCTTC. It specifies CAISESEAGADEQFF.

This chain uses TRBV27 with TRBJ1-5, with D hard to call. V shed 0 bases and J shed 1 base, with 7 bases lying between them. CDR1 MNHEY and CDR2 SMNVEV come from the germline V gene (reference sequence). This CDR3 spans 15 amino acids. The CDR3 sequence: CASSLSARSNQPQHF. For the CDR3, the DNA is TGTGCCAGCAGTTTATCGGCCAGGAGCAATCAGCCCCAGCATTTT.

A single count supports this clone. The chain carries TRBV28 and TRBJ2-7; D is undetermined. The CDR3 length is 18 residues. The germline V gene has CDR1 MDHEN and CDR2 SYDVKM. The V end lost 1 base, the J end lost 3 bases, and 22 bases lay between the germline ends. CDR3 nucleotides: TGTGCCAGCAGTTTATCGGCTACCCCTCCCGTAGCTCACTACGAGCAGTACTTC. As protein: CASSLSATPPVAHYEQYF.